The 14 T cell receptor beta chains reported below all come from one sample, sequenced in a study of the immune and genomic landscape of osteosarcoma (dated by TCRdb to the early 2020s). The library was prepared using the immunoSEQ multiplex PCR assay. TCRdb took this table from immuneACCESS and kept in-frame rearrangements with V and J called. Such tables lack part of the clones; where checked against another copy, unresolved V genes explain under half of the gap, and the rest is unexplained. This sample lists roughly 530 clones; 70% to 75% were detected once. Around a quarter of the sample lies in the top ten. The specimens were post-treatment primary, local recurrence and metastasis tumors obtained from patients with a poor prognosis. What was sequenced was osteosarcoma tumor tissue from the lung. These receptors all come from a human donor with osteosarcoma.

CDR3 in amino acids: CASSQALQGSGRNTIYF. Here the CDR3 DNA reads TGCGCCAGCAGCCAAGCCTTACAGGGGTCAGGGAGAAACACCATATATTTT. V is TRBV4-3 and J is TRBJ1-3; 7 bases line up with TRBD1. The germline V gene encodes CDR1 LGHNA and CDR2 YSLEER. After removal of 1 base from V and 5 bases from J, the junction contained 11 bases not matched to a gene. The CDR3 length is 17 residues.

The V gene is TRBV4-2, the J gene TRBJ2-7; 9 bases line up with TRBD2. CDR3 length: 15 residues. V was clipped by 0 bases and J by 3 bases; unmatched bases: 3. Germline V lookup: CDR1 LGHNA, CDR2 YNFKEQ. The CDR3 protein is CASSQELAGYYEQYF. The CDR3, as DNA: TGTGCCAGCAGCCAAGAGCTAGCGGGGTACTACGAGCAGTACTTC.

V is TRBV4-3 and J is TRBJ2-4; no clear D. This CDR3 is built from 13 residues. Germline values: CDR1 LGHNA, CDR2 YSLEER. Trimming cost V 0 bases and J 16 bases, with 16 bases left between them. CDR3 in DNA: TGCGCCAGCAGCCAAGAGGGTCGTGGACCCCTATACTTC. It specifies CASSQEGRGPLYF.

The rearrangement links TRBV5-4 to TRBJ1-6; D call uncertain. This CDR3 region has 12 residues. V was clipped by 2 bases and J by 8 bases, with 5 bases between them. Germline V gene data show CDR1 as SGHNT and CDR2 as YYREEE (reference sequence). The CDR3 bases are TGTGCCAGCAGCTTTCGGTATTCACCCCTCCACTTT. It translates to CASSFRYSPLHF.

This chain links TRBV7-6 with TRBJ2-2, with no clear D. The germline CDR1 and CDR2 sequences are SGHVS and FNYEAQ. Trimming pared 1 base from V and 1 base from J, leaving 4 bases between. This CDR3 region has 14 residues. The CDR3 nucleotides are TGTGCCAGCAGCTTAGTAGAGAACACCGGGGAGCTGTTTTTT. Translated, it gives CASSLVENTGELFF.

This clone was detected a few times. The V call is TRBV7-9, the J call TRBJ2-2; no firm D call. From germline, CDR1 is SEHNR and CDR2 FQNEAQ (reference sequence). The CDR3 is made up of 11 amino acids. V was clipped by 9 bases and J by 2 bases, with 4 bases between them. The CDR3 region is CASLNTGELFF. The CDR3 nucleotides are TGTGCCAGTCTTAACACCGGGGAGCTGTTTTTT.

This clone was found a few times. The chain joins TRBV27 to TRBJ1-5; D is unclear. Per germline, CDR1 MNHEY and CDR2 SMNVEV (reference sequence). The V and J ends lost 3 bases and 0 bases respectively, with 9 bases between them. The CDR3 has 15 amino acids. The CDR3 DNA reads as TGTGCCAGCAGTTTGATACAGCATAGCAATCAGCCCCAGCATTTT. Protein product: CASSLIQHSNQPQHF.

The chain carries TRBV7-2 and TRBJ2-1; D ambiguous. The CDR3 has 15 amino acids. CDR1 and CDR2 (germline): SGHTA, FQGNSA. V lost 5 bases, J lost 5 bases, and 16 bases lay in between. For the CDR3, the DNA is TGTGCCAGCAGCCAGGTCCTCTCGAATAACAATGAGCAGTTCTTC. Translating gives CASSQVLSNNNEQFF.

The J gene is TRBJ1-5, the V gene TRBV6-6, with 7 bases matching TRBD1. V dropped 7 bases and J dropped 6; count of bases not matched to a gene: 6. This CDR3 is 13 amino acids long. CDR1 and CDR2 from the germline V gene are MNHNY and SVGAGI (reference sequence). CDR3: CASTGQAGQPQHF. The CDR3 coding sequence is TGTGCCAGCACTGGACAGGCGGGTCAGCCCCAGCATTTT.

The chain recombines TRBV7-6 with TRBJ1-2; D is uncertain. This CDR3 contains 18 residues. Deletions cut 0 bases from V and 1 base from J, with 18 bases between. Germline V CDR1 and CDR2: SGHVS, FNYEAQ. CDR3 protein: CASSLAVRVTYLNYGYTF. The CDR3 nucleotides are TGTGCCAGCAGCTTAGCGGTGCGAGTTACGTACCTTAACTATGGCTACACCTTC. The full variable domain, completed using reference TRBV7-6 and TRBJ1-2, is GAGVSQSPRYKVTKRGQDVALRCDPISGHVSLYWYRQALGQGPEFLTYFNYEAQQDKSGLPNDRFSAERPEGSISTLTIQRTEQRDSAMYRCASSLAVRVTYLNYGYTFGSGTRLTVV.

The chain recombines TRBV7-2 with TRBJ2-5; 7 nucleotides match TRBD1. This CDR3 is built from 15 residues. CDR1 is SGHTA and CDR2 is FQGNSA in the germline V gene. Losses at the gene ends were 8 bases for V and 2 bases for J; bases not matched to a gene: 11. CDR3 in DNA: TGTGCCAGCCGACCGACCGGGACAGAACAAGAGACCCAGTACTTC. Translation: CASRPTGTEQETQYF.

The V call is TRBV7-9, the J call TRBJ1-5, with a weak D call TRBD1 (5 bases). CDR3 size: 16 residues. Germline V lookup: CDR1 SEHNR, CDR2 FQNEAQ (reference sequence). V lost 2 bases, J lost 1 base, and 12 bases lay in between. DNA of the CDR3: TGTGCCAGCAGCTTAAGTGGCAGGGCAAGCAATCAGCCCCAGCATTTT. Encoded protein: CASSLSGRASNQPQHF.

The chain links TRBV7-3 to TRBJ2-2, with a tentative D call TRBD1 (6 bases). Per the germline V gene, CDR1 is SGHTA and CDR2 is FQGTGA. The CDR3 consists of 16 residues. Trimming removed 5 bases at V and 4 bases at J, with 17 bases between. The CDR3 DNA follows: TGTGCCAGCAGCGCTTCCTACAGGGCAGGCACCGGGGAGCTGTTTTTT. It is translated as CASSASYRAGTGELFF.

This chain uses TRBV28 with TRBJ2-7; D unclear. This CDR3 spans 12 amino acids. The germline gives CDR1 MDHEN, CDR2 SYDVKM. Trimming took off 8 bases at V and 0 bases at J, with 8 bases between the two ends. The CDR3 region is CASGEGSYEQYF. The CDR3 DNA is TGTGCCAGCGGGGAAGGCTCCTACGAGCAGTACTTC.